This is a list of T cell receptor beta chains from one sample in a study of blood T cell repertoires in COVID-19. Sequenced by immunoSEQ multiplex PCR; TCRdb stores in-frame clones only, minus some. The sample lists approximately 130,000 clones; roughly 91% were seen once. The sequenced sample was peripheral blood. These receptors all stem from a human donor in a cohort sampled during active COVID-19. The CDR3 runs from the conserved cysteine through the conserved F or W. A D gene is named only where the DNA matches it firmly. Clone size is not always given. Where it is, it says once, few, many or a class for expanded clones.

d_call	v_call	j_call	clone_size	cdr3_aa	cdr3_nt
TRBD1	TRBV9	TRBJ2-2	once	CASSEGQGAPGNTGELFF	TGTGCCAGCAGCGAGGGACAGGGAGCCCCGGGGAACACCGGGGAGCTGTTTTTT
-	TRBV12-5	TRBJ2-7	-	CASGDWGVEKYEQYF	TGTGCTAGTGGTGATTGGGGGGTAGAGAAGTACGAGCAGTACTTC
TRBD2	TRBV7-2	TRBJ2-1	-	CASSFAGTSGTTYNEQFF	TGTGCCAGCAGCTTTGCCGGGACTAGCGGGACCACCTACAATGAGCAGTTCTTC
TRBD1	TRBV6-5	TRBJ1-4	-	CASYDRGGEKLFF	TGTGCCAGCTACGACAGGGGTGGCGAAAAACTGTTTTTT
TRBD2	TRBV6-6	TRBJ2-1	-	CASMGRTSGEYNEQFF	TGTGCCAGCATGGGGAGAACTAGCGGGGAATACAATGAGCAGTTCTTC
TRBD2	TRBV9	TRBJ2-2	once	CASSLHREEPNTGELFF	TGTGCCAGCAGCCTCCATCGGGAGGAACCGAACACCGGGGAGCTGTTTTTT
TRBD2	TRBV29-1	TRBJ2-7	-	CSVAGTSGSDEQYF	TGCAGCGTCGCCGGGACTAGCGGGAGCGACGAGCAGTACTTC
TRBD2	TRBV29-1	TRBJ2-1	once	CSVDLPFLAGVSNEQFF	TGCAGCGTTGATCTCCCTTTTTTAGCGGGAGTCAGTAATGAGCAGTTCTTC
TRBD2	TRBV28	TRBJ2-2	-	CASSPRTSGSISTGELFF	TGTGCCAGCAGTCCGAGGACTAGCGGGAGTATAAGCACCGGGGAGCTGTTTTTT
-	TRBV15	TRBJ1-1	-	CATSPGRLNTEAFF	TGTGCCACCAGCCCCGGGAGGCTGAACACTGAAGCTTTCTTT
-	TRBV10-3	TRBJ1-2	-	CAISDIPTRYGYTF	TGTGCCATCAGTGACATACCCACGCGGTATGGCTACACCTTC
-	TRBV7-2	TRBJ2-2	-	CASSFSQGLTGELFF	TGTGCCAGCAGCTTTAGTCAGGGATTGACCGGGGAGCTGTTTTTT
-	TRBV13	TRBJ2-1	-	CASSTGTSFYNEQFF	TGTGCCAGCAGTACCGGGACTTCTTTCTACAATGAGCAGTTCTTC
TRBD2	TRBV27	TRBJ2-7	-	CASSARGPRGRGSYEQYF	TGTGCCAGCAGCGCGCGGGGACCTCGGGGGAGGGGCTCCTACGAGCAGTACTTC
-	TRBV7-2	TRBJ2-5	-	CASRLLGIEVRETQYF	TGTGCCAGCAGACTATTAGGTATAGAGGTTCGGGAGACCCAGTACTTC
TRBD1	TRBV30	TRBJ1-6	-	CAWSVDRTYSPLHF	TGTGCCTGGAGTGTGGACAGGACTTATTCACCCCTCCACTTT
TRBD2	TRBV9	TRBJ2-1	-	CASSPGTSGRADEQFF	TGTGCCAGCAGCCCAGGGACTAGCGGGAGGGCGGATGAGCAGTTCTTC
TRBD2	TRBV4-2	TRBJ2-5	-	CASSSPRTSGGEAQYF	TGTGCCAGCAGCTCCCCCCGGACTAGCGGGGGGGAGGCCCAGTACTTC
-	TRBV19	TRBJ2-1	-	CASSLRGNEQFF	TGTGCCAGTAGTTTGCGGGGAAATGAGCAGTTCTTC
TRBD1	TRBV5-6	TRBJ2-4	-	CASSVMGQGLAKNIQYF	TGTGCCAGCAGCGTCATGGGACAGGGCTTAGCCAAAAACATTCAGTACTTC
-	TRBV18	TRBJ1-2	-	CASSNQGRNYGYTF	TGTGCCAGCTCAAATCAGGGCAGGAACTATGGCTACACCTTC
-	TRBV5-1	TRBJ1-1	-	CASSPGGNTEAFF	TGCGCCAGCAGCCCGGGGGGTAACACTGAAGCTTTCTTT
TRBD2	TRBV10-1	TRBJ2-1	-	CASSLAGVRSEQFF	TGCGCCAGCAGCTTAGCGGGAGTGAGGAGTGAGCAGTTCTTC
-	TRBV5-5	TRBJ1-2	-	CASSFTGGYTF	TGTGCCAGCAGCTTTACGGGAGGCTACACCTTC
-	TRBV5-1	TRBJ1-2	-	CASSVSGHGYTF	TGCGCCAGCAGCGTCTCAGGGCATGGCTACACCTTC
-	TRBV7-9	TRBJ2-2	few	CASSSTGDTGELFF	TGTGCCAGCAGCTCGACAGGAGACACCGGGGAGCTGTTTTTT
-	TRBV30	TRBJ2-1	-	CAWTRQSSYNEQFF	TGTGCCTGGACTAGACAGAGCTCCTACAATGAGCAGTTCTTC
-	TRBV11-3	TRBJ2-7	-	CASSSPRWRGPGYEQYF	TGTGCCAGCAGCTCTCCCCGATGGAGGGGTCCGGGATACGAGCAGTACTTC
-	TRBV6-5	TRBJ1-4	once	CASMGGNNEKLFF	TGTGCCAGCATGGGGGGGAATAATGAAAAACTGTTTTTT
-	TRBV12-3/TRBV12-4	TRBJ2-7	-	CASNAGVRYEQYF	TGTGCCAGCAATGCCGGGGTTCGCTACGAGCAGTACTTC
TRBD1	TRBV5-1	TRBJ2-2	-	CASRRTGVNTGELFF	TGCGCCAGCAGACGAACAGGGGTGAACACCGGGGAGCTGTTTTTT
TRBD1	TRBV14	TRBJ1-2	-	CASSEKQGAHYGYTF	TGTGCCAGCAGCGAAAAACAGGGGGCTCACTATGGCTACACCTTC
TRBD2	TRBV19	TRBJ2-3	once	CASSISLAGGADTQYF	TGTGCCAGTAGTATATCACTAGCGGGAGGGGCAGATACGCAGTATTTT
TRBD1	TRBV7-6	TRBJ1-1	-	CASSSPRDSNTEAFF	TGTGCCAGCAGCTCGCCCAGGGACAGCAACACTGAAGCTTTCTTT
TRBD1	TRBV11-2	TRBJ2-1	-	CASSTFDPGDSSYNEQFF	TGTGCCAGCAGCACTTTCGACCCAGGGGACAGCTCCTACAATGAGCAGTTCTTC
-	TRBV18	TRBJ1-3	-	CASSPRWGLGGNTIYF	TGTGCCAGCTCACCTCGGTGGGGACTCGGTGGAAACACCATATATTTT
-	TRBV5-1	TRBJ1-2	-	CASSQRGGGYTF	TGCGCCAGCAGCCAGAGAGGGGGTGGCTACACCTTC
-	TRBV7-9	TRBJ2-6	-	CAIKSEGANVLTF	TGTGCCATAAAGAGCGAGGGGGCCAACGTCCTGACTTTC
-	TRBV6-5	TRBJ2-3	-	CAVLAGNTQYF	TGTGCCGTGCTTGCAGGGAATACGCAGTATTTT
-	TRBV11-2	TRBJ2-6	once	CASSRQASGANVLTF	TGTGCCAGCAGCCGACAGGCCTCTGGGGCCAACGTCCTGACTTTC
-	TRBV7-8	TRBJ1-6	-	CASSLVPQVKNSPLHF	TGTGCCAGCAGCTTAGTTCCGCAGGTTAAGAATTCACCCCTCCACTTT
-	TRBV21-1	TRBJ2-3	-	CATADRASRGGDTQYF	TGTGCCACGGCCGACCGGGCTAGCCGAGGAGGAGATACGCAGTATTTT
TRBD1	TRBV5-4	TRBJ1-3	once	CASSLTGVGNTIYF	TGTGCCAGCAGCCTGACAGGGGTCGGAAACACCATATATTTT
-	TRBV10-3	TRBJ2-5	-	CAISESFKETQYF	TGTGCCATCAGTGAGTCGTTTAAAGAGACCCAGTACTTC
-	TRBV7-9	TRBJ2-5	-	CASSVPGFTQYF	TGTGCCAGCAGCGTCCCGGGTTTCACCCAGTACTTC
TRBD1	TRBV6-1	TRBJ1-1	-	CASSERDRGLPEAFF	TGTGCCAGCAGTGAAAGGGACAGGGGTCTGCCTGAAGCTTTCTTT
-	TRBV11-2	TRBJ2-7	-	CASSSQNPAYEQYF	TGTGCCAGCAGCTCCCAGAATCCCGCCTACGAGCAGTACTTC
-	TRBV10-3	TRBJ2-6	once	CAISEGRGRDGANVLTF	TGTGCCATCAGTGAGGGACGGGGAAGGGATGGGGCCAACGTCCTGACTTTC
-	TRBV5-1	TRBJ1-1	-	CASSLATGNMNTEAFF	TGCGCCAGCAGCTTGGCCACAGGTAACATGAACACTGAAGCTTTCTTT
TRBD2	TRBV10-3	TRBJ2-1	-	CAIRTFIGTSGSSYNEQFF	TGTGCCATCAGGACCTTCATAGGGACTAGCGGAAGCTCCTACAATGAGCAGTTCTTC
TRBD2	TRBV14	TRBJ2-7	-	CASSPTSGNEQYF	TGTGCCAGCAGCCCGACTAGCGGGAACGAGCAGTACTTC
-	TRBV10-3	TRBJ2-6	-	CAISESTGANVLTF	TGTGCCATCAGTGAGAGCACCGGGGCCAACGTCCTGACTTTC
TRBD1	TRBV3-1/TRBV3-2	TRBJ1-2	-	CASSQLDRGRLNYGYTF	TGTGCCAGCAGCCAATTAGACAGGGGTAGACTTAACTATGGCTACACCTTC
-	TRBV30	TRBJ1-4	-	CAWQPTGLGEKLFF	TGTGCCTGGCAACCTACAGGGTTGGGTGAAAAACTGTTTTTT
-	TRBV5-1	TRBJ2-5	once	CASSSTFGAGQETQYF	TGCGCCAGCAGCTCGACCTTTGGGGCAGGGCAAGAGACCCAGTACTTC
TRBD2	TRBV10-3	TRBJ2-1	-	CAIRGSGGGNNEQFF	TGTGCCATCAGGGGATCTGGGGGGGGAAACAATGAGCAGTTCTTC
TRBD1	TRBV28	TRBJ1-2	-	CASSLSTGGTGGYTF	TGTGCCAGCAGTTTATCAACAGGGGGTACTGGCGGCTACACCTTC
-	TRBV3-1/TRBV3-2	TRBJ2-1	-	CASSVYMGRGDNEQFF	TGTGCCAGCAGCGTATATATGGGGCGGGGAGACAATGAGCAGTTCTTC
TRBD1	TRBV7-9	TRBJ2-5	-	CASSQGQGPETQYF	TGTGCCAGCAGTCAAGGACAGGGGCCAGAGACCCAGTACTTC
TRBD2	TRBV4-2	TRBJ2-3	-	CASSQSSGRPSTDTQYF	TGTGCCAGCAGCCAATCTAGCGGGAGGCCGAGCACAGATACGCAGTATTTT